The 23 T cell receptor beta chains below come from one sample, sequenced in a study of identical twins. TCRdb reprocessed the 5' RACE reads via MiXCR and lists one record per CDR3 protein. The profile shows 1,800,000 or so distinct CDR3 sequences, roughly a third of them singletons. Source material: cord blood. The origin of the receptors is a newborn girl in good health.

This clonotype appeared a few times. The V call is TRBV5-1, the J call TRBJ1-1, with a weak D call TRBD1 (6 bases). Germline-derived CDR1 and CDR2 are SGHRS and YFSETQ. The CDR3 contains 13 residues. V was trimmed by 3 bases and J by 5 bases, leaving 11 bases between them. The CDR3 DNA reads as TGCGCCAGCAGCTCGGGGGCCCGGACTGAAGCTTTCTTT. This codes for CASSSGARTEAFF.

This chain joins TRBV20-1 and TRBJ1-2; unclear D gene. V was cut by 3 bases and J by 4 bases, with 9 bases left in between. The CDR3 spans 12 residues. Germline V gene lookup returns CDR1 DFQATT and CDR2 SNEGSKA (reference sequence). The CDR3 sequence: CSASGRTYGYTF. CDR3 nucleotides: TGCAGTGCTAGTGGGCGGACCTATGGCTACACCTTC.

The chain uses TRBV18 and TRBJ1-1; D uncertain. Germline V lookup: CDR1 KGHSH, CDR2 LQKENI. Trimming took 7 bases from V and 0 from J, leaving 9 bases between them. CDR3 length equals 13 residues. For the CDR3, the DNA is TGTGCCAGCTTACAGACCGTGAACACTGAAGCTTTCTTT. Its protein product is CASLQTVNTEAFF.

This clonotype was recorded at least ten times. The rearrangement links TRBV4-2 to TRBJ2-5, with D unclear. Trimming shortened V by 1 base and J by 4 bases, and 7 bases separated the two germline ends. The germline CDR1 and CDR2 sequences are LGHNA and YNFKEQ. This CDR3 is 13 amino acids long. The CDR3 nucleotides read TGTGCCAGCAGCCAAGGGTTACTAGAGACCCAGTACTTC. This codes for CASSQGLLETQYF.

There are many counts of this clonotype. A junction end diverges from the germline sequence, so it may reflect a read error. The chain uses TRBV11-2 and TRBJ2-3; D gene ambiguous. The CDR3 extends over 14 amino acids. Per germline, CDR1 SGHAT and CDR2 FQNNGV. DNA for the CDR3: TGCGCCAGCAGCTTGTTGGGTCGCACAGATACGCAGTATTTT. It yields the protein CASSLLGRTDTQYF.

This clonotype was seen a handful of times. The CDR3 sequence is CASRLVGVGVNTEAFF. In nucleotides, the CDR3 is TGTGCCAGCAGACTAGTAGGTGTAGGAGTGAACACTGAAGCTTTCTTT. The V gene is TRBV27, the J gene TRBJ1-1; D is undetermined. V gave up 6 bases and J gave up 0 bases, with 17 bases separating them. The CDR3 runs to 16 residues. The germline V gene encodes CDR1 MNHEY and CDR2 SMNVEV (reference sequence).

V and J are TRBV6-1 and TRBJ2-7; the match to TRBD1 covers 11 bases. The germline V gene encodes CDR1 MNHNS and CDR2 SASEGT. The CDR3 totals 15 residues. J lost 6 bases, V lost 4 bases, and 8 bases had no gene match. CDR3 loop: CASSASGTGGREQYF. DNA of the CDR3: TGTGCCAGCAGTGCGTCCGGGACAGGGGGACGCGAGCAGTACTTC.

This clonotype appeared a few times. The chain couples TRBV7-9 to TRBJ2-7; possibly TRBD1 for D (8 bases). Deletions cut 1 base from V and 0 bases from J, with 16 bases between. This CDR3 is 17 amino acids long. Germline values: CDR1 SEHNR, CDR2 FQNEAQ (reference sequence). The chain's CDR3 is CASSLGGGQALSYEQYF. The CDR3 coding sequence is TGTGCCAGCAGCTTAGGGGGGGGACAGGCCCTCTCCTACGAGCAGTACTTC.

The rearrangement joins TRBV7-2 to TRBJ2-3, with 10 bases aligning to TRBD2. The CDR3 runs to 17 residues. The germline V gene has CDR1 SGHTA and CDR2 FQGNSA. The V segment lost 1 base and the J segment 1 base; nucleotides outside the gene matches: 5. The CDR3, as DNA: TGTGCCAGCAGCTTAGGGCCTAGCGGGAGTGGCACAGATACGCAGTATTTT. This sequence encodes CASSLGPSGSGTDTQYF.

The rearrangement uses TRBV28 and TRBJ2-5, with D perhaps being TRBD1 or TRBD2 (5 bases each). V dropped 3 bases and J dropped 11 bases, with 22 bases sitting between them. The CDR3 extends over 15 amino acids. Germline assignment: CDR1 MDHEN and CDR2 SYDVKM. CDR3 coding DNA: TGTGCCAGCAGTTTGCCCGGGACGGTAGACAATGAGCAGTACTTC. Encoded protein: CASSLPGTVDNEQYF.

Only a few counts were recorded for this clonotype. The chain carries TRBV6-6 and TRBJ2-3, with TRBD2 matching 7 bases. Per the germline V gene, CDR1 is MNHNY and CDR2 is SVGAGI (reference sequence). The CDR3 runs 16 residues. The J segment lost 2 bases and the V segment lost 6 bases, leaving 11 bases of the junction unmatched. This chain's CDR3 is CASSGPRLADTDTQYF. As DNA, the CDR3 is TGTGCCAGCAGCGGCCCACGTCTAGCGGACACAGATACGCAGTATTTT.

This chain uses TRBV5-1 with TRBJ2-4, with unresolved D. The end of the DNA fits TRBJ2-7 better, so the J call may be wrong. Germline V gene data show CDR1 as SGHRS and CDR2 as YFSETQ. The CDR3 totals 14 residues. The CDR3: CASSLIGGPYEQYF. CDR3 coding DNA: TGCGCCAGCAGCTTGATCGGTGGCCCCTACGAGCAGTACTTC.

This clonotype was detected ten times or more. A much larger clonotype is one base distant, so this may be a read error. The rearrangement uses TRBV13 and TRBJ2-3; D not resolved. Trimming cost V 2 bases and J 2 bases, with 5 bases left between them. The V gene's germline CDR1 is PRHDT and CDR2 FYEKMQ (reference sequence). This CDR3 contains 13 residues. The CDR3 bases are TGTGCCAGCAGCTTACAGGCCACAGATACGCAGTATTTT. Its protein is CASSLQATDTQYF.

This sequence joins TRBV5-1 and TRBJ1-5; D is undetermined. The germline CDR1 and CDR2 sequences are SGHRS and YFSETQ. This CDR3 is 13 amino acids long. The V end was cut by 0 bases, the J end by 5 bases, with 6 bases between. The CDR3 spells CASSLVTDQPQHF. The CDR3 DNA sequence: TGCGCCAGCAGCTTGGTAACGGATCAGCCCCAGCATTTT.

In its sample, this clonotype was seen many times. The chain has TRBV7-9 and TRBJ2-7; D is possibly TRBD1 (6 bases). This CDR3 is 15 amino acids long. The germline gives CDR1 SEHNR, CDR2 FQNEAQ (reference sequence). Trimming removed 1 base at V and 1 base at J, with 11 bases between. The CDR3 protein is CASSLEQGGSYEQYF. CDR3 nucleotide sequence: TGTGCCAGCAGCTTAGAACAGGGTGGGTCCTACGAGCAGTACTTC.

The chain combines TRBV7-2 with TRBJ1-5; TRBD1 might be the D (5 bases). Germline CDR1 SGHTA, CDR2 FQGNSA. Trimming stripped 1 base from V and 4 bases from J, with 14 bases between. The CDR3 totals 16 residues. The CDR3 coding sequence is TGTGCCAGCAGCTTAGAAGTGACAAGGACAAATCAGCCCCAGCATTTT. It codes for CASSLEVTRTNQPQHF.

J is TRBJ2-1 and V is TRBV20-1, with 7 positions matching TRBD2. The CDR3 length is 15 residues. Unmatched junction bases numbered 8, after V lost 6 bases and J lost 0 bases. Germline CDR1 and CDR2: DFQATT and SNEGSKA (reference sequence). CDR3 sequence: CSADPLAVSYNEQFF. The CDR3 nucleotides are TGCAGTGCAGACCCCCTAGCGGTCTCCTACAATGAGCAGTTCTTC.

The chain employs TRBV12-3 or TRBV12-4 and TRBJ1-2, with D possibly matching TRBD1 (5 bases). V was cut by 1 base and J by 8 bases, with 17 bases left in between. The CDR3 runs 15 residues. CDR3 residues: CASSLVVTALGGYTF. In DNA form, the CDR3 reads TGTGCCAGCAGTTTAGTGGTGACAGCCCTAGGGGGCTACACCTTC.

V and J are TRBV5-1 and TRBJ1-5; D not resolved. Trimming stripped 5 bases from V and 5 bases from J, with 14 bases between. The CDR3 contains 14 residues. Germline CDR1 SGHRS, CDR2 YFSETQ. CDR3 in DNA: TGCGCCAGCAGTTTCGGGGAAGGGCATCAGCCCCAGCATTTT. Amino acids: CASSFGEGHQPQHF.

There are a few counts of this clonotype. The rearrangement links TRBV5-6 to TRBJ2-1; D unresolved. V lost 4 bases, J lost 3 bases, and 17 bases lay in between. Germline V lookup: CDR1 SGHDT, CDR2 YYEEEE. The CDR3 is made up of 16 amino acids. CDR3 nucleotides: TGTGCCAGCAGCCTAGTTTCGGCCTCGCTCTACAATGAGCAGTTCTTC. Amino acid sequence: CASSLVSASLYNEQFF.

This clonotype was observed at least ten times. The chain links TRBV29-1 to TRBJ1-2; a weak D match, TRBD1 (5 bases). Per the germline V gene, CDR1 is SQVTM and CDR2 is ANQGSEA. CDR3 size: 14 residues. The V and J ends lost 7 bases and 0 bases respectively, with 15 bases between them. In nucleotides, the CDR3 is TGCAGCGCCAAAGAGGACACAGCTAACTATGGCTACACCTTC. Amino acid sequence: CSAKEDTANYGYTF.

The chain's CDR3 is CASSQPGLATHEQYF. CDR3 DNA sequence: TGTGCCAGCAGCCAACCCGGACTAGCGACCCACGAGCAGTACTTC. This chain links TRBV3-1 with TRBJ2-7, with 9 bases matching TRBD2. Germline assignment: CDR1 LGHDT and CDR2 YNNKEL (reference sequence). The length of the CDR3 is 15 residues. J lost 5 bases, V lost 2 bases, and 7 bases had no gene match.

This clonotype has just a few counts. This rearrangement joins TRBV7-2 to TRBJ1-1; possible D gene TRBD1, 5 bases. CDR1 and CDR2 (germline): SGHTA, FQGNSA. V shed 5 bases and J shed 2 bases, with 12 bases lying between them. This CDR3 has 14 amino acids. The CDR3 DNA is TGTGCCAGCAGCCTCCGACAGATCAACACTGAAGCTTTCTTT. Its protein product is CASSLRQINTEAFF.